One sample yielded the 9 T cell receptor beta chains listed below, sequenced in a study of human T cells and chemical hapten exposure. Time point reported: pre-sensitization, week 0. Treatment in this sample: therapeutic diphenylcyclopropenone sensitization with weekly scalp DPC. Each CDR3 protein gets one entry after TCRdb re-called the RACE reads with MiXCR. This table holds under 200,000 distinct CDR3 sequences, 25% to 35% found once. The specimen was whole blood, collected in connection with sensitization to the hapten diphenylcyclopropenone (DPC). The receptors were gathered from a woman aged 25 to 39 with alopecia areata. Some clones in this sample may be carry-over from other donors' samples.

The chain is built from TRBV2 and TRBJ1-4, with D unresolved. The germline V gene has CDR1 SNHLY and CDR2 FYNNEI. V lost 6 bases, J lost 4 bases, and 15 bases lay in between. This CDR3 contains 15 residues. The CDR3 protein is CASSPTGSSNEKLFF. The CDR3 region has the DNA TGTGCCAGCAGCCCTACGGGAAGCAGTAATGAAAAACTGTTTTTT.

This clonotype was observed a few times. The CDR3 DNA follows: TGCAGTGCTAGCTCAGCGGGCTACGAGCAGTACTTC. Translation gives CSASSAGYEQYF. The genes are TRBV20-1 and TRBJ2-7, with D possibly matching TRBD2 (6 bases). Deletions cut 3 bases from V and 3 bases from J, with 9 bases between. CDR1 DFQATT and CDR2 SNEGSKA come from the germline V gene (reference sequence). This CDR3 has 12 amino acids.

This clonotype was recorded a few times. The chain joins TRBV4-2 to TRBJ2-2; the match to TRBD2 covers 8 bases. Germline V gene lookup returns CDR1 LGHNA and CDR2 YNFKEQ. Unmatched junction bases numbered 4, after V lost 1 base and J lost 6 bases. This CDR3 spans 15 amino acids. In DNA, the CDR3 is TGTGCCAGCAGCCAAGCGGGGGGGCCGGCCGGGGAGCTGTTTTTT. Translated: CASSQAGGPAGELFF.

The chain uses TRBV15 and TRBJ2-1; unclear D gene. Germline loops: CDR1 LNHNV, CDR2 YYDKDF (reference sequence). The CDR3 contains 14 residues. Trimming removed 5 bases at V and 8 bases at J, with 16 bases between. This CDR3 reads CATSGPLPSDEQFF. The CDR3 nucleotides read TGTGCCACCAGCGGACCCCTCCCGAGCGATGAGCAGTTCTTC.

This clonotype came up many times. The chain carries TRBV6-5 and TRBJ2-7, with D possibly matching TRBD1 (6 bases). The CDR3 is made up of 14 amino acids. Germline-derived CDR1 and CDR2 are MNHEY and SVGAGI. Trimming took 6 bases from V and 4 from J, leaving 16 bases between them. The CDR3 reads CASSSGSGAYEQYF. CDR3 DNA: TGTGCCAGCAGCTCCGGGTCAGGGGCATACGAGCAGTACTTC.

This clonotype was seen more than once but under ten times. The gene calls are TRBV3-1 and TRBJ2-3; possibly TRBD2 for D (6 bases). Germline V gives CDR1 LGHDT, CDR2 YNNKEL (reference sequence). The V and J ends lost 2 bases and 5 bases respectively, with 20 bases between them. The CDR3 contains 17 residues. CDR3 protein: CASSQSAPGGGGDTQYF. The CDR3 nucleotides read TGTGCCAGCAGCCAAAGCGCCCCCGGGGGAGGCGGAGATACGCAGTATTTT.

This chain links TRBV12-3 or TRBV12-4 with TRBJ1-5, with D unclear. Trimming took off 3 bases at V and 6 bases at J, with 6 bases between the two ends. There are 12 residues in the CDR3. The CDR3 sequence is CASSFYGQPQHF. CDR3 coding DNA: TGTGCCAGCAGTTTCTATGGTCAGCCCCAGCATTTT.

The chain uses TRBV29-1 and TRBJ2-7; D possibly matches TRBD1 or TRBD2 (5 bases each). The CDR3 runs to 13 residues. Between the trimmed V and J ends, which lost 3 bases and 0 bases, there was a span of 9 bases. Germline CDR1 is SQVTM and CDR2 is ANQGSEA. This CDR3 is CSVDYGTSYEQYF. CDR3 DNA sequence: TGCAGCGTTGATTACGGGACCTCCTACGAGCAGTACTTC.

The CDR3 DNA reads TGCAGCGTTGGGGGTAGGAGACAAGAGACCCAGTACTTC. Its translation is CSVGGRRQETQYF. The chain employs TRBV29-1 and TRBJ2-5; D gene unclear. V was trimmed by 4 bases and J by 2 bases, leaving 11 bases between them. This CDR3 has 13 residues. CDR1 SQVTM and CDR2 ANQGSEA come from the germline V gene.